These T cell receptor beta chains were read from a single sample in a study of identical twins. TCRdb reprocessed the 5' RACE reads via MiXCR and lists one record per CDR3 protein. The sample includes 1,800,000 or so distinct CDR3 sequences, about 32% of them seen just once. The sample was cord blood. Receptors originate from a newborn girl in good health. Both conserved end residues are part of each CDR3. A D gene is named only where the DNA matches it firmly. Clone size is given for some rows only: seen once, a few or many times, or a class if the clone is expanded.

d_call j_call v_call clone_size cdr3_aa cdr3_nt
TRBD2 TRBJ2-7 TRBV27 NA CASSLLLSGGEQYF TGTGCCAGCAGTTTATTGCTTTCGGGGGGCGAGCAGTACTTC
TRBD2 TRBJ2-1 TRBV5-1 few CASSLAIAGGFNEQFF TGCGCCAGCAGCTTGGCTATAGCGGGAGGTTTCAATGAGCAGTTCTTC
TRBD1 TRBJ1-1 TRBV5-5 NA CASSLSPTGGLNTEAFF TGTGCCAGCAGCTTGAGTCCGACAGGGGGCCTGAACACTGAAGCTTTCTTT
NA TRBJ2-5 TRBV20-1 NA CSASVPGETQYF TGCAGTGCTAGTGTGCCAGGAGAGACCCAGTACTTC
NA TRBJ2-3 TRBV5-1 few CASSLWVGTDTQYF TGCGCCAGCAGCTTGTGGGTGGGTACAGATACGCAGTATTTT
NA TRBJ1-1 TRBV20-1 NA CSARDSPLTVYTEAFF TGCAGTGCTAGAGATTCACCCCTCACAGTCTACACTGAAGCTTTCTTT
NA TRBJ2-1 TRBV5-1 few CASSPPGGSTNEQFF TGCGCCAGCAGCCCCCCCGGTGGGAGTACGAATGAGCAGTTCTTC
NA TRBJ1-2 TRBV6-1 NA CASNRIFYGYTF TGTGCCAGCAATCGGATCTTCTATGGCTACACCTTC
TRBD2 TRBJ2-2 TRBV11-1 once CASSLVWLAGMNTGELFF TGTGCCAGCAGCTTAGTATGGCTAGCGGGTATGAACACCGGGGAGCTGTTTTTT
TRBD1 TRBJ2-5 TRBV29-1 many CSVDRGQGETQYF TGCAGCGTTGATAGAGGACAGGGGGAGACCCAGTACTTC